This is a list of T cell receptor beta chains from one sample in a study of blood T cells in healthy people across ages. From the 5' RACE reads, TCRdb called clonotypes with MiXCR, one entry per CDR3 protein. The sample yields about 1,600,000 distinct CDR3 sequences, approximately 38% seen once. The sequenced material came from blood. These TCRs come from a woman aged 18-35 years in good health. Each CDR3 is given with its conserved first and last residue. A D gene is named only where the DNA matches it firmly. Size values are once, few and many counts, or a class for expanded clones, and some rows have none.

V gene: TRBV12-3/TRBV12-4; CDR3 length: 15; D gene: TRBD1; J gene: TRBJ2-5; clone size: -; CDR3 protein: CASVMRQGTQETQYF; CDR3 DNA: TGTGCCAGCGTTATGAGACAGGGGACCCAAGAGACCCAGTACTTC
V gene: TRBV9; CDR3 length: 14; D gene: TRBD2; J gene: TRBJ2-7; clone size: -; CDR3 protein: CASSASGRINEQYF; CDR3 DNA: TGTGCCAGCAGTGCTAGCGGGAGGATCAACGAGCAGTACTTC
V gene: TRBV29-1; CDR3 length: 15; D gene: -; J gene: TRBJ2-3; clone size: -; CDR3 protein: CSDFSVGGGTDTQYF; CDR3 DNA: TGCAGCGATTTCTCAGTCGGTGGGGGCACAGATACGCAGTATTTT
V gene: TRBV28; CDR3 length: 12; D gene: -; J gene: TRBJ1-1; clone size: -; CDR3 protein: CASIGGYTEAFF; CDR3 DNA: TGTGCCAGCATCGGCGGCTACACTGAAGCTTTCTTT
V gene: TRBV6-5; CDR3 length: 19; D gene: -; J gene: TRBJ2-7; clone size: few; CDR3 protein: CASSYSMTPGPSVRSEQYF; CDR3 DNA: TGTGCCAGTAGTTACTCGATGACCCCCGGGCCCTCGGTCCGTTCAGAGCAGTACTTC
V gene: TRBV30; CDR3 length: 14; D gene: TRBD1; J gene: TRBJ1-2; clone size: once; CDR3 protein: CAWSETRDRGGYTF; CDR3 DNA: TGTGCCTGGAGTGAGACCCGGGACAGGGGTGGCTACACCTTC
V gene: TRBV25-1; CDR3 length: 15; D gene: -; J gene: TRBJ2-7; clone size: -; CDR3 protein: CASRTDLPPFYEQYF; CDR3 DNA: TGTGCCAGCAGGACGGATCTCCCCCCTTTCTACGAGCAGTACTTC
V gene: TRBV12-3/TRBV12-4; CDR3 length: 14; D gene: -; J gene: TRBJ2-7; clone size: -; CDR3 protein: CASSFYTYSYEQYF; CDR3 DNA: TGTGCCAGCAGTTTTTACACCTACTCCTACGAGCAGTACTTC
V gene: TRBV3-1; CDR3 length: 16; D gene: -; J gene: TRBJ2-7; clone size: few; CDR3 protein: CASPPTHKSSYNEQYF; CDR3 DNA: TGTGCCAGCCCACCCACCCACAAAAGCTCCTACAATGAGCAGTACTTC
V gene: TRBV7-2; CDR3 length: 13; D gene: -; J gene: TRBJ1-2; clone size: -; CDR3 protein: CASTVGGLYGYTF; CDR3 DNA: TGTGCCAGCACCGTTGGCGGGCTCTATGGCTACACCTTC
V gene: TRBV6-5; CDR3 length: 15; D gene: TRBD2; J gene: TRBJ2-3; clone size: -; CDR3 protein: CASSRIAGVRDTQYF; CDR3 DNA: TGTGCCAGCAGCCGCATAGCGGGAGTTAGGGATACGCAGTATTTT
V gene: TRBV3-1; CDR3 length: 15; D gene: TRBD2; J gene: TRBJ2-5; clone size: few; CDR3 protein: CASSQETSGVPTQYF; CDR3 DNA: TGTGCCAGCAGCCAAGAGACTAGCGGTGTCCCAACCCAGTACTTC
V gene: TRBV4-2; CDR3 length: 13; D gene: -; J gene: TRBJ2-7; clone size: few; CDR3 protein: CASSQAAGYEQYF; CDR3 DNA: TGTGCCAGCAGCCAAGCTGCCGGCTACGAGCAGTACTTC
V gene: TRBV20-1; CDR3 length: 15; D gene: TRBD1; J gene: TRBJ1-2; clone size: -; CDR3 protein: CSARDRRGRFYGYTF; CDR3 DNA: TGCAGTGCTAGAGATCGAAGGGGGCGATTCTATGGCTACACCTTC
V gene: TRBV28; CDR3 length: 12; D gene: -; J gene: TRBJ1-2; clone size: -; CDR3 protein: CASISSDYGYTF; CDR3 DNA: TGTGCCAGTATTAGCTCGGACTATGGCTACACCTTC
V gene: TRBV2; CDR3 length: 15; D gene: -; J gene: TRBJ2-3; clone size: few; CDR3 protein: CATTPDLGTTDTQYF; CDR3 DNA: TGTGCCACAACCCCGGATCTAGGTACCACAGATACGCAGTATTTT
V gene: TRBV20-1; CDR3 length: 15; D gene: -; J gene: TRBJ2-3; clone size: -; CDR3 protein: CSARAGETVTDTQYF; CDR3 DNA: TGCAGTGCTAGAGCGGGGGAGACCGTCACAGATACGCAGTATTTT
V gene: TRBV2; CDR3 length: 15; D gene: TRBD2; J gene: TRBJ2-2; clone size: -; CDR3 protein: CASTAGGVSTGELFF; CDR3 DNA: TGTGCCAGCACTGCGGGGGGCGTGAGCACCGGGGAGCTGTTTTTT
V gene: TRBV24-1; CDR3 length: 12; D gene: -; J gene: TRBJ1-5; clone size: -; CDR3 protein: CATSDENQPQHF; CDR3 DNA: TGTGCCACCAGTGACGAAAATCAGCCCCAGCATTTT
V gene: TRBV9; CDR3 length: 15; D gene: -; J gene: TRBJ2-3; clone size: few; CDR3 protein: CASSPRDSVTDTQYF; CDR3 DNA: TGTGCCAGCAGCCCCCGGGACTCTGTCACAGATACGCAGTATTTT
V gene: TRBV11-2; CDR3 length: 15; D gene: TRBD2; J gene: TRBJ2-3; clone size: -; CDR3 protein: CASSLDVGLTDTQYF; CDR3 DNA: TGTGCCAGCAGCTTAGATGTGGGACTAACAGATACGCAGTATTTT
V gene: TRBV20-1; CDR3 length: 14; D gene: TRBD1; J gene: TRBJ1-1; clone size: -; CDR3 protein: CSARDTQGGPEAFF; CDR3 DNA: TGCAGTGCTAGAGATACTCAGGGGGGCCCTGAAGCTTTCTTT
V gene: TRBV20-1; CDR3 length: 13; D gene: TRBD2; J gene: TRBJ2-7; clone size: -; CDR3 protein: CSASPGGAYEQYF; CDR3 DNA: TGCAGTGCTAGCCCGGGAGGGGCCTACGAGCAGTACTTC
V gene: TRBV6-5; CDR3 length: 11; D gene: -; J gene: TRBJ2-1; clone size: -; CDR3 protein: CASSYTGPWFF; CDR3 DNA: TGTGCCAGCAGTTATACAGGCCCCTGGTTCTTC
V gene: TRBV7-2; CDR3 length: 15; D gene: TRBD2; J gene: TRBJ2-2; clone size: few; CDR3 protein: CASSLSSGRTGELFF; CDR3 DNA: TGTGCCAGCAGCTTATCTAGCGGGAGGACCGGGGAGCTGTTTTTT
V gene: TRBV6-1; CDR3 length: 17; D gene: -; J gene: TRBJ2-4; clone size: few; CDR3 protein: CASSEASLAGAKNIQYF; CDR3 DNA: TGTGCCAGCAGTGAAGCAAGTCTGGCAGGGGCCAAAAACATTCAGTACTTC
V gene: TRBV6-2/TRBV6-3; CDR3 length: 13; D gene: TRBD2; J gene: TRBJ2-1; clone size: -; CDR3 protein: CASTTSGRPEQFF; CDR3 DNA: TGTGCCAGCACGACTAGCGGGAGGCCTGAGCAGTTCTTC
V gene: TRBV11-2; CDR3 length: 13; D gene: -; J gene: TRBJ2-5; clone size: -; CDR3 protein: CVSSLYQRETQYF; CDR3 DNA: TGTGTCAGCAGCTTATATCAGAGGGAGACCCAGTACTTC
V gene: TRBV12-3/TRBV12-4; CDR3 length: 19; D gene: TRBD1; J gene: TRBJ2-2; clone size: -; CDR3 protein: CASSQTTHRGPTPVWELFF; CDR3 DNA: TGTGCCAGCAGCCAAACCACACACAGGGGACCCACCCCCGTGTGGGAGCTGTTTTTT
V gene: TRBV3-1; CDR3 length: 15; D gene: -; J gene: TRBJ2-3; clone size: -; CDR3 protein: CASRPSALSTDTQYF; CDR3 DNA: TGTGCCAGCAGGCCTAGCGCGTTAAGCACAGATACGCAGTATTTT
V gene: TRBV27; CDR3 length: 15; D gene: -; J gene: TRBJ1-1; clone size: -; CDR3 protein: CASGTMSKGDTEAFF; CDR3 DNA: TGTGCCAGCGGAACAATGAGTAAGGGAGACACTGAAGCTTTCTTT
V gene: TRBV3-1; CDR3 length: 13; D gene: -; J gene: TRBJ2-7; clone size: few; CDR3 protein: CASSQASRHEQYF; CDR3 DNA: TGTGCCAGCAGCCAGGCCTCTCGGCACGAGCAGTACTTC
V gene: TRBV20-1; CDR3 length: 15; D gene: -; J gene: TRBJ1-4; clone size: -; CDR3 protein: CSARDPREREEKLFF; CDR3 DNA: TGCAGTGCTAGAGATCCCCGGGAGAGGGAGGAAAAACTGTTTTTT
V gene: TRBV19; CDR3 length: 13; D gene: -; J gene: TRBJ2-3; clone size: -; CDR3 protein: CASSMGGSSTQYF; CDR3 DNA: TGTGCCAGTAGTATGGGAGGATCTTCTACGCAGTATTTT
V gene: TRBV6-2/TRBV6-3; CDR3 length: 15; D gene: TRBD2; J gene: TRBJ2-1; clone size: -; CDR3 protein: CATMTSGGSYNEQFF; CDR3 DNA: TGTGCCACTATGACTAGCGGGGGATCCTACAATGAGCAGTTCTTC
V gene: TRBV4-1; CDR3 length: 16; D gene: -; J gene: TRBJ2-7; clone size: -; CDR3 protein: CASSQAYPGGSYEQYF; CDR3 DNA: TGCGCCAGCAGCCAAGCCTATCCTGGTGGGTCCTACGAGCAGTACTTC
V gene: TRBV7-2; CDR3 length: 14; D gene: -; J gene: TRBJ2-2; clone size: few; CDR3 protein: CASSRGTYTGELFF; CDR3 DNA: TGTGCCAGCAGTCGGGGGACGTACACCGGGGAGCTGTTTTTT
V gene: TRBV9; CDR3 length: 12; D gene: -; J gene: TRBJ1-2; clone size: -; CDR3 protein: CASSGGLAGYTF; CDR3 DNA: TGTGCCAGCAGCGGAGGACTAGCGGGGTACACCTTC
V gene: TRBV12-3/TRBV12-4; CDR3 length: 18; D gene: -; J gene: TRBJ2-1; clone size: few; CDR3 protein: CASRKSGEPLAAHNEQFF; CDR3 DNA: TGTGCCAGCAGAAAAAGCGGAGAGCCCCTCGCCGCCCACAATGAGCAGTTCTTC
V gene: TRBV7-2; CDR3 length: 15; D gene: TRBD2; J gene: TRBJ2-1; clone size: -; CDR3 protein: CASSPNRREASEQIF; CDR3 DNA: TGTGCCAGCAGTCCAAACCGGCGGGAGGCTAGTGAGCAGATCTTC
V gene: TRBV5-1; CDR3 length: 15; D gene: TRBD1; J gene: TRBJ2-3; clone size: many; CDR3 protein: CASSPGQGRTDTQYF; CDR3 DNA: TGTGCCAGCTCGCCGGGACAGGGTAGGACAGATACGCAGTATTTT
V gene: TRBV5-1; CDR3 length: 15; D gene: TRBD1; J gene: TRBJ2-1; clone size: few; CDR3 protein: CASTDQGANYNEQFF; CDR3 DNA: TGCGCCAGCACCGACCAGGGGGCCAACTACAATGAGCAGTTCTTC
V gene: TRBV10-3; CDR3 length: 13; D gene: -; J gene: TRBJ1-2; clone size: few; CDR3 protein: CAISGTEHYGYTF; CDR3 DNA: TGTGCCATCAGTGGGACAGAACACTATGGCTACACCTTC
V gene: TRBV12-3/TRBV12-4; CDR3 length: 17; D gene: TRBD2; J gene: TRBJ2-3; clone size: -; CDR3 protein: CASSLTLAGVRADTQYF; CDR3 DNA: TGTGCCAGCAGTTTAACCCTAGCGGGAGTGAGAGCAGATACGCAGTATTTT
V gene: TRBV5-5; CDR3 length: 14; D gene: -; J gene: TRBJ1-1; clone size: -; CDR3 protein: CASRLDWGNTEAFF; CDR3 DNA: TGTGCCAGCCGACTGGACTGGGGGAACACTGAAGCTTTCTTT
V gene: TRBV10-3; CDR3 length: 15; D gene: -; J gene: TRBJ1-1; clone size: -; CDR3 protein: CVISDQQAMNTEAFF; CDR3 DNA: TGTGTCATCAGTGACCAACAGGCGATGAACACTGAAGCTTTCTTT
V gene: TRBV6-1; CDR3 length: 15; D gene: TRBD2; J gene: TRBJ2-3; clone size: -; CDR3 protein: CASSLGGALGDTQYF; CDR3 DNA: TGTGCCAGCAGTCTCGGGGGGGCCTTGGGGGATACGCAGTATTTT
V gene: TRBV6-6; CDR3 length: 14; D gene: -; J gene: TRBJ2-1; clone size: few; CDR3 protein: CASSPQWEYNEQFF; CDR3 DNA: TGTGCCAGCAGTCCCCAGTGGGAATACAATGAGCAGTTCTTC
V gene: TRBV4-2; CDR3 length: 16; D gene: TRBD2; J gene: TRBJ2-1; clone size: -; CDR3 protein: CASSQDRASGGNEQFF; CDR3 DNA: TGTGCCAGCAGCCAAGATCGAGCTAGCGGGGGGAATGAGCAGTTCTTC
V gene: TRBV7-2; CDR3 length: 14; D gene: -; J gene: TRBJ1-3; clone size: -; CDR3 protein: CASSRGGIGNTIYF; CDR3 DNA: TGTGCCAGCAGCCGGGGGGGCATCGGAAACACCATATATTTT